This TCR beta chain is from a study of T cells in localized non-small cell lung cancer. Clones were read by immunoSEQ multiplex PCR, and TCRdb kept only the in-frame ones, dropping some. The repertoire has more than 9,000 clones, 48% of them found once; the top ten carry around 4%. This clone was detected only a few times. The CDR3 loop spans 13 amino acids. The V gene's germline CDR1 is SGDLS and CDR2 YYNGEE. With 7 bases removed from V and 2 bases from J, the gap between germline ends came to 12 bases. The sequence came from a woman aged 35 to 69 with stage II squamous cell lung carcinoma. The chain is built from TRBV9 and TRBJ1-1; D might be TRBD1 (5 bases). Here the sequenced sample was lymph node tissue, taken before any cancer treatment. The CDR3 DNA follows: TGTGCCAGCGGGACGGGTTTAAACACTGAAGCTTTCTTT. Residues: CASGTGLNTEAFF.